Listed below are T cell receptor beta chains from one sample, sequenced in a study of blood T cell repertoires in COVID-19. Measured with immunoSEQ multiplex PCR; TCRdb has only the in-frame clones, and not every one. The table lists hundreds of thousands of clones, 85% to 90% of them singletons, with roughly 1.1% in the top ten. The material sequenced was PBMCs or T cells enriched from blood (not recorded which). These receptors all stem from a man aged 30 to 39 who had recovered from COVID-19. Both conserved end residues are part of each CDR3. The order of the fields is V gene, D gene, clone size, J gene, CDR3 protein, CDR3 DNA. The D gene is left open where the match is weak. A row's size may be missing; if present it is once, few, many or a size class.

TRBV18	.	.	TRBJ1-4	CASSPAGREKLFF	TGTGCCAGCTCACCGGCAGGGCGAGAAAAACTGTTTTTT
TRBV5-1	.	.	TRBJ1-1	CASSSGQLGTEAFF	TGCGCCAGCAGCTCGGGACAATTAGGCACTGAAGCTTTCTTT
TRBV18	TRBD2	.	TRBJ2-1	CASSPTSGRYNEQFF	TGTGCCAGCTCACCCACTAGCGGGAGGTACAATGAGCAGTTCTTC
TRBV19	.	.	TRBJ1-4	CASRLGRGNEKLFF	TGTGCCAGCAGGCTGGGCAGGGGAAATGAAAAACTGTTTTTT
TRBV12-5	.	.	TRBJ2-7	CASGLAPTSYEQYF	TGTGCTAGTGGTTTGGCACCTACGTCCTACGAGCAGTACTTC
TRBV3-1/TRBV3-2	.	.	TRBJ2-7	CASGGGGRAYEQYF	TGTGCCTCAGGGGGCGGCGGGAGGGCCTACGAGCAGTACTTC
TRBV7-6	.	.	TRBJ1-2	CASSSGYGYTF	TGTGCCAGCAGCTCAGGGTATGGCTACACCTTC
TRBV25-1	.	.	TRBJ2-3	CASSTRTGNPPDTQYF	TGTGCCAGCAGTACGCGGACTGGAAATCCTCCAGATACGCAGTATTTT
TRBV11-1	.	few	TRBJ2-3	CASSLGGGSDTQYF	TGTGCCAGCAGCCTGGGTGGAGGGTCAGATACGCAGTATTTT
TRBV4-2	TRBD1	.	TRBJ2-1	CATSQGGGQGAMNEQFF	TGTGCCACCAGCCAAGGGGGGGGACAGGGGGCCATGAATGAGCAGTTCTTC
TRBV14	.	.	TRBJ1-1	CASSRGLNTEAFF	TGTGCCAGCAGCCGCGGATTGAACACTGAAGCTTTCTTT
TRBV5-1	TRBD1	.	TRBJ2-1	CASSFLPGQINNEQFF	TGCGCCAGCAGCTTTCTTCCGGGACAGATAAACAATGAGCAGTTCTTC
TRBV5-5	TRBD1	.	TRBJ2-1	CASRATGGLYNEQFF	TGTGCCAGCAGAGCGACAGGGGGCCTTTACAATGAGCAGTTCTTC
TRBV7-9	TRBD2	.	TRBJ2-1	CASSLHTLANNEQFF	TGTGCCAGCAGCTTACACACACTAGCGAACAATGAGCAGTTCTTC
TRBV19	.	.	TRBJ2-7	CASSIPGLIYEQYF	TGTGCCAGTAGTATTCCGGGACTGATCTACGAGCAGTACTTC
TRBV27	.	.	TRBJ1-2	CASSLAQGYGYTF	TGTGCCAGCAGTTTAGCCCAGGGCTATGGCTACACCTTC
TRBV13	TRBD2	.	TRBJ2-7	CASSFTALAGRYEQYF	TGTGCCAGCAGCTTTACTGCACTAGCGGGCCGTTACGAGCAGTACTTC
TRBV20-1	.	.	TRBJ2-5	CSAEQETQYF	TGCAGTGCCGAGCAAGAGACCCAGTACTTC
TRBV6-5	TRBD1	.	TRBJ2-1	CASSSRNGQGLDEQFF	TGTGCCAGCAGTTCTCGGAATGGACAGGGGTTAGATGAGCAGTTCTTC
TRBV3-1/TRBV3-2	.	.	TRBJ1-1	CASSPYPTGWRAFF	TGTGCCAGCAGCCCATACCCGACGGGGTGGCGTGCTTTCTTT
TRBV15	.	.	TRBJ1-2	CATSRNRGSYGYTF	TGTGCCACCAGCAGAAATAGGGGTTCCTATGGCTACACCTTC
TRBV30	TRBD2	.	TRBJ2-5	CAWSAGTSRETQYF	TGTGCCTGGAGCGCCGGGACTAGCAGAGAGACCCAGTACTTC
TRBV13	.	.	TRBJ1-1	CASSATGVGSQRAFF	TGTGCCAGCAGCGCCACCGGAGTTGGTTCTCAGCGGGCTTTCTTT
TRBV21-1	.	.	TRBJ2-6	CASSKAVGGRNSSGANVLTF	TGTGCCAGCAGCAAAGCGGTGGGGGGTCGAAACTCCTCTGGGGCCAACGTCCTGACTTTC
TRBV6-5	TRBD1	few	TRBJ1-6	CASRTGLGSPLHF	TGTGCCAGTCGGACAGGGCTTGGTTCACCCCTCCACTTT
TRBV5-6	TRBD1	.	TRBJ2-7	CASSVGQISYEQYF	TGTGCCAGCAGCGTGGGACAGATCAGTTACGAGCAGTACTTC
TRBV18	.	.	TRBJ2-5	CASSRGDQETQYF	TGTGCCAGCTCCAGGGGGGACCAAGAGACCCAGTACTTC
TRBV5-6	.	.	TRBJ1-1	CASSLKFQLAGTEAFF	TGTGCCAGCAGCTTGAAATTCCAGCTAGCTGGCACTGAAGCTTTCTTT
TRBV9	.	.	TRBJ2-5	CASSVTSSQETQYF	TGTGCCAGCAGCGTTACTAGTTCACAAGAGACCCAGTACTTC
TRBV12-5	.	.	TRBJ2-7	CASGLATQVSYEQYF	TGTGCTAGTGGTTTGGCTACCCAGGTTTCGTACGAGCAGTACTTC
TRBV19	.	.	TRBJ1-6	CASSATSVGRVFHF	TGTGCCAGTAGTGCTACGTCGGTCGGCAGGGTGTTCCACTTT
TRBV28	.	.	TRBJ2-2	CASSLGQTPGELFF	TGTGCCAGCAGTTTAGGACAAACCCCCGGGGAGCTGTTTTTT
TRBV5-5	TRBD2	.	TRBJ2-7	CASTGTSGTGEQYF	TGTGCCAGCACCGGGACTAGCGGGACGGGTGAGCAGTACTTC
TRBV5-1	TRBD1	.	TRBJ2-7	CASSSRTGPEQYF	TGCGCCAGCAGCTCCCGGACAGGGCCCGAGCAGTACTTC
TRBV6-5	.	.	TRBJ1-1	CASSSGMNTEAFF	TGTGCCAGCAGTTCAGGTATGAACACTGAAGCTTTCTTT
TRBV5-1	.	.	TRBJ1-1	CASSLDRGERQKAFF	TGCGCCAGCAGCTTGGATCGGGGAGAGAGGCAAAAAGCTTTCTTT
TRBV30	.	.	TRBJ1-1	CAWTQGWGNTEAFF	TGTGCCTGGACGCAGGGATGGGGGAACACTGAAGCTTTCTTT
TRBV29-1	TRBD1	.	TRBJ1-2	CSAGTAHGYTF	TGCAGCGCGGGGACAGCACATGGCTACACCTTC
TRBV19	TRBD2	.	TRBJ2-1	CASSVAGAPYNEQFF	TGTGCCAGTAGTGTAGCGGGAGCCCCCTACAATGAGCAGTTCTTC
TRBV5-1	.	.	TRBJ2-3	CASSRDLRSSTDTQYF	TGCGCCAGCAGCCGGGACTTGCGATCTAGCACAGATACGCAGTATTTT
TRBV6-5	.	.	TRBJ1-1	CASSYSYPGLDTEAFF	TGTGCCAGCAGTTACTCTTATCCAGGGCTGGACACTGAAGCTTTCTTT
TRBV2	.	.	TRBJ2-7	CASIYFSDTRSYEQYF	TGTGCCAGCATTTACTTCTCAGACACCCGCTCCTACGAGCAGTACTTC
TRBV5-1	.	.	TRBJ1-2	CASSPEGGVGGYTF	TGCGCCAGCAGCCCCGAGGGAGGGGTTGGGGGCTACACCTTC
TRBV18	TRBD2	.	TRBJ2-1	CASSLLTTSGVGDEQFF	TGTGCCAGCTCACTACTCACGACTAGCGGAGTGGGGGATGAGCAGTTCTTC
TRBV7-9	TRBD2	.	TRBJ2-7	CASSTGGASGISYEQYF	TGTGCCAGCTCTACAGGAGGGGCTAGCGGGATTAGTTACGAGCAGTACTTC
TRBV12-5	TRBD2	.	TRBJ2-5	CASAETSGSSEYF	TGTGCTAGTGCCGAGACTAGCGGGAGTTCTGAGTACTTC
TRBV9	TRBD2	.	TRBJ2-7	CASSPRTSGRLGPYEQYF	TGTGCCAGCAGCCCGAGGACTAGCGGGAGGCTAGGACCTTACGAGCAGTACTTC
TRBV6-2/TRBV6-3	.	.	TRBJ1-1	CASTPAGRYTEAFF	TGTGCCAGCACCCCAGCAGGGAGGTATACTGAAGCTTTCTTT
TRBV7-8	TRBD1	.	TRBJ1-1	CASSEYGTGATEAFF	TGTGCCAGCAGCGAGTACGGGACAGGGGCCACTGAAGCTTTCTTT
TRBV4-1	.	.	TRBJ1-1	CASSQGPTLEDTEAFF	TGCGCCAGCAGCCAAGGACCCACTCTGGAGGACACTGAAGCTTTCTTT
TRBV5-1	TRBD1	.	TRBJ2-1	CASSRAGTGTNEQFF	TGCGCCAGCAGCCGAGCCGGGACAGGGACCAATGAGCAGTTCTTC